This TCR beta chain was retrieved from a study of blood T cell repertoires in COVID-19. Original processing methods: Estimates of nucleated cell counts were drawn from the amplification of reference gene primers. Repertoires were generated with immunoSEQ multiplex PCR, while TCRdb's copy carries only in-frame clones and drops some. V and J calls and clone size follow that table, whereas D and trimming were derived from the DNA. The data show hundreds of thousands of clones, approximately 81% seen once. CDR3 size: 16 residues. The V and J ends lost 4 bases and 8 bases, in that order; junction bases with no gene match: 13. Germline CDR1 MDHEN, CDR2 SYDVKM.

The sequence came from a woman older than 75 with acute or convalescent COVID-19. This chain joins TRBV28 and TRBJ2-1; 8 bases map to TRBD2. The specimen was peripheral blood. CDR3 sequence reads: CASSSAGQRGFDEQFF. CDR3 bases: TGTGCCAGCAGTTCCGCTGGACAGCGGGGGTTCGATGAGCAGTTCTTC. The full variable domain, its missing parts supplied by reference TRBV28 and TRBJ2-1, is DVKVTQSSRYLVKRTGEKVFLECVQDMDHENMFWYRQDPGLGLRLIYFSYDVKMKEKGDIPEGYSVSREKKERFSLILESASTNQTSMYLCASSSAGQRGFDEQFFGPGTRLTVL.